The clone carrying this T cell receptor beta chain occurred once. The target antigen is unknown. This sample is part of a study of shared clonotypes between healthy human individuals. Study-level results: The study found 4.5% to 5% of naive CD4 clonotypes shared across a few donors.

The V and J ends lost 4 bases and 1 base respectively, with 10 bases between them. Germline V gene lookup returns CDR1 SGHRS and CDR2 YFSETQ. CDR3 size: 14 residues. Assay used: immunoSEQ multiplex PCR; TCRdb lists only in-frame clones, some missing. Of more than 2,000,000 clones in the sample, just over 90% were seen once. This clonotype was obtained from a man in his late teens or twenties in good health. Some clones in this sample may be carry-over from other donors' samples. The sample taken for sequencing was naive CD4+ T cells from PBMCs. Subset given: CD45RA+ positively selected. The chain links TRBV5-1 to TRBJ2-3; D is unresolved. The CDR3 reads CASSGTQGTDTQYF. In DNA form, the CDR3 reads TGCGCCAGCAGCGGAACACAAGGCACAGATACGCAGTATTTT.